This T cell receptor beta chain stems from a study of CD8+ T cells in alopecia areata (dated by TCRdb to between 2018 and 2020). About the investigation overall: High-throughput TCRbeta sequencing was used to examine T cell clonal expansion in alopecia areata in both the C3H/HeJ mouse model and human patients. Human TCRbeta sequencing covered scalp tissue and sorted CD4+ and CD8+ peripheral blood T cells from patchy and totalis/universalis alopecia areata patients and healthy controls. Scalp clonality was compared among normal scalp (n=4), patchy alopecia areata scalp (n=8), and alopecia totalis/universalis scalp (n=8). RNA was extracted with the PAXgene miRNA kit for fixed scalp, the miRNeasy kit for PBMCs, and the RNeasy kit for mouse skin. Amplification of TCRbeta CDR3 regions was done by immunoSEQ multiplex PCR using 35 Vbeta forward primers and 13 Jbeta reverse primers.

Relative to germline, V is missing 0 bases and J is missing 1 base, with 1 base of the junction outside any gene match. The germline V gene (reference sequence) gives CDR1 as MNHEY and CDR2 as SMNVEV. From the cysteine up to the phenylalanine, the CDR3 has a length of 15 residues. The DNA shown is the 45-base CDR3, in frame from base 1. The library was prepared using the immunoSEQ multiplex PCR assay. RNA was extracted from all samples and reverse transcribed into cDNA, which served as template for TCR sequencing. SuperScript III was used to make first-strand cDNA, primed with a 2:1 mix of oligo-dT and random hexamers. A synthetic immune receptor repertoire was used to measure amplification bias, and any remaining bias was corrected computationally. Per the source publication's procedure: Raw reads were preprocessed to remove errors, and CDR3 was defined by IMGT conventions from the conserved cysteine to phenylalanine. Clonality was calculated as 1 minus Shannon entropy normalized by log2 of the number of productive unique TCRs. Whether each scalp clone was CD4 or CD8 was inferred by checking scalp TCRbeta sequences against the CD4 and CD8 repertoires from sorted blood. As stored in TCRdb, this immuneACCESS dataset retains in-frame rearrangements with V and J assigned. A fraction of the clones does not appear; measured against another copy, unresolved V genes explain less than half of the discrepancy, and the remainder lacks a known reason. V and J calls and clone size are given by that table; D and trimming were obtained from the DNA. This sample has some 160,000 clones in its table, and 62% of those were observed once. 35% to 40% of the sample is taken by the ten largest.

Points on this clone: Its antigen target is currently unknown. Base qualities are not provided; no much larger clone lies one nucleotide away. Other nucleotide sequences from this sample produce the same CDR3.

The investigation overall reported the following: Shared TCR sequences between patients were less evident than in mice, which may be partly attributable to HLA diversity in the patient population. Scalp TCR repertoire analysis is complicated because resident alphabeta T cells in normal human skin are also sequenced, whereas mouse skin is dominated by gammadelta T cells. Higher clonality and more expanded CD8+ clones were observed in lesional scalp than in normal scalp, particularly in alopecia totalis/universalis, a finding suggestive of antigenic drive.

PBMCs were separated by density centrifugation and stained for CD3, CD4 and CD8, after which CD4+ and CD8+ T cells were sorted on a FACSAria. Unaffected controls provided scalp biopsies and blood samples. This TCR was sampled from a human donor in good health. The sample was CD8+ T cells sorted from blood. Here the chain combines TRBV27 and TRBJ1-1; 8 central nucleotides agree with TRBD1. The bases read TGTGCCAGCAGTTTATCCGGGACAGGGAACACTGAAGCTTTCTTT. Translated, it reads CASSLSGTGNTEAFF.